These 26 T cell receptor beta chains share one sample of origin, sequenced in a study of response to subunit inactivated influenza vaccine. MiXCR, applied by TCRdb to the RT-PCR reads, yields one record per CDR3 protein. The table lists 500,000 to 550,000 distinct CDR3 sequences, roughly 25% of them singletons. This sample also appeared in a second study, on T cells expressing NK-cell markers. Per that study: TCR beta libraries carry UMIs added by 5'RACE template switching.

The material sequenced was CD4+ T cells sorted from PBMCs, taken 11 to 12 days after vaccination. Receptors originate from a man aged 50-60 years who received an inactivated influenza vaccine.

The rearrangement uses TRBV7-9 and TRBJ2-1, with 13 positions matching TRBD2. CDR1 and CDR2 from the germline V gene are SEHNR and FQNEAQ (reference sequence). After removal of 6 bases from V and 5 bases from J, the junction contained 4 bases not matched to a gene. This CDR3 spans 15 amino acids. The CDR3, as DNA: TGTGCCAGCAGGGACGGACTAGCGGGGGACAATGAGCAGTTCTTC. This encodes CASRDGLAGDNEQFF.

This clonotype was recorded a few times. The chain links TRBV10-3 to TRBJ1-3, with D unclear. The CDR3 runs to 14 residues. V was clipped by 3 bases and J by 4 bases, with 10 bases between them. From germline, CDR1 is ENHRY and CDR2 SYGVKD. CDR3 amino acids: CAISDNSGGNTIYF. DNA for the CDR3: TGTGCCATCAGTGACAACTCGGGCGGAAACACCATATATTTT.

The V gene is TRBV12-3 or TRBV12-4, the J gene TRBJ2-1; D is ambiguous. Trimming left V 5 bases short and J 8 bases short, with 7 bases between. The CDR3 totals 11 residues. CDR3 DNA: TGTGCCAGCAGTGTGGGTTATGAGCAGTTCTTC. It yields the protein CASSVGYEQFF.

This clonotype has only a few counts. The chain combines TRBV7-2 with TRBJ2-1; D assignment may be TRBD1 or TRBD2 (5 bases each). The V end was cut by 1 base, the J end by 9 bases, with 13 bases between. Germline CDR1 is SGHTA and CDR2 is FQGNSA. The length of the CDR3 is 14 residues. This CDR3 is CASSLGGASGEQFF. CDR3 coding DNA: TGTGCCAGCAGCTTAGGAGGGGCAAGCGGTGAGCAGTTCTTC. Based on the CDR3 plus reference TRBV7-2 and TRBJ2-1, the full variable domain is GAGVSQSPSNKVTEKGKDVELRCDPISGHTALYWYRQSLGQGLEFLIYFQGNSAPDKSGLPSDRFSAERTGGSVSTLTIQRTQQEDSAVYLCASSLGGASGEQFFGPGTRLTVL.

CDR3 protein: CASSTDSGAGEQFF. CDR3 nucleotides: TGCGCCAGCAGCACGGACTCGGGGGCCGGGGAGCAGTTCTTC. This sequence joins TRBV5-1 and TRBJ2-1; D is perhaps TRBD1 or TRBD2 (6 bases each). Germline V gene lookup returns CDR1 SGHRS and CDR2 YFSETQ. V gave up 4 bases and J gave up 10 bases, with 18 bases separating them. The CDR3 is 14 residues long.

J is TRBJ2-5 and V is TRBV29-1, with D possibly being TRBD1 (6 bases). The CDR3 totals 13 residues. V was pared by 7 bases and J by 4 bases, with 16 bases between. Looked up from germline, CDR1 is SQVTM and CDR2 is ANQGSEA. The CDR3 DNA follows: TGCAGCGCGTTGTTAACAGGGAGAGAGACCCAGTACTTC. Translating gives CSALLTGRETQYF.

This clonotype was detected a few times. V and J are TRBV5-1 and TRBJ2-7; 7 nucleotides line up with TRBD1. Germline V lookup: CDR1 SGHRS, CDR2 YFSETQ. CDR3 size: 13 residues. V trimming: 5 bases; J trimming: 3 bases; junction bases outside the gene matches: 5. CDR3 protein: CASRRTGLYEQYF. The CDR3 DNA sequence: TGCGCCAGCAGGCGGACAGGCCTCTACGAGCAGTACTTC.

The chain has TRBV20-1 and TRBJ1-5; 9 bases line up with TRBD1. The CDR3 covers 13 residues. CDR1 and CDR2 from the germline V gene are DFQATT and SNEGSKA (reference sequence). Trimming cost V 5 bases and J 9 bases; bases outside gene matches: 8. CDR3 protein: CSALGQGGAPQHF. CDR3 DNA: TGCAGTGCTTTGGGACAGGGTGGTGCGCCCCAGCATTTT.

The CDR3 coding sequence is TGCAGTGCGGAGAGGACTTTACCGCGGACAGATACGCAGTATTTT. Amino acid sequence: CSAERTLPRTDTQYF. V gene TRBV20-1 combines with J gene TRBJ2-3, with D tentatively TRBD2 (5 bases). This CDR3 is 15 amino acids long. The V and J ends lost 6 bases and 3 bases respectively, with 19 bases between them. Germline assignment: CDR1 DFQATT and CDR2 SNEGSKA (reference sequence).

This clonotype was recorded a few times. This chain uses TRBV4-1 with TRBJ2-7, with unresolved D. The germline CDR1 and CDR2 sequences are MGHRA and YSYEKL. This CDR3 region has 14 residues. With 8 bases removed from V and 4 bases from J, the gap between germline ends came to 18 bases. As DNA, the CDR3 is TGCGCCAGCTCCTCAAACACCGCTGGGTACGAGCAGTACTTC. Translation gives CASSSNTAGYEQYF.

A few counts support this clonotype. The chain recombines TRBV13 with TRBJ2-5; TRBD2 might be the D (6 bases). This CDR3 has 13 residues. Germline CDR1 and CDR2: PRHDT and FYEKMQ (reference sequence). Trimming removed 4 bases from V and 7 bases from J, with 13 bases in between. CDR3 region: CASSSTGRGTQYF. DNA for the CDR3: TGTGCCAGCAGCTCGACGGGGCGGGGGACCCAGTACTTC.

This clonotype is a singleton in its sample. V gene TRBV4-1 combines with J gene TRBJ2-5; possible D gene TRBD2, 5 bases. Germline CDR1 is MGHRA and CDR2 is YSYEKL. The CDR3 runs to 13 residues. V was shortened by 5 bases and J by 2 bases, with 9 bases between the two germline ends. In DNA, the CDR3 is TGCGCCAGCAGCAAGGACTTACAAGAGACCCAGTACTTC. Encoded protein: CASSKDLQETQYF.

This clonotype was counted only a few times. The chain links TRBV10-2 to TRBJ2-7; 9 bases are shared with TRBD1. The CDR3 sequence is 14 residues long. The trim removed 6 bases at V and 5 bases at J, leaving 8 bases unmatched. Germline-derived CDR1 and CDR2 are WSHSY and SAAADI. The CDR3 sequence is CASSTPGQGHEQYF. The CDR3 DNA follows: TGCGCCAGCAGCACACCGGGACAGGGCCACGAGCAGTACTTC.

This clonotype was counted between two and nine times. Here the CDR3 DNA reads TGTGCCAGCAGTTACCAATACAGGGCCGATACGCAGTATTTT. As protein: CASSYQYRADTQYF. The rearrangement joins TRBV6-2 or TRBV6-3 to TRBJ2-3, with D perhaps matching TRBD1 (6 bases). Per germline, CDR1 MNHEY and CDR2 SVGEGT. Trimming pared 2 bases from V and 6 bases from J, leaving 12 bases between. The CDR3 is 14 amino acids.

The chain links TRBV5-6 to TRBJ2-5; TRBD2 matches 14 bases. Trimming removed 4 bases from V and 4 bases from J; junction bases left unmatched: 9. This CDR3 comprises 17 residues. Germline CDR1 SGHDT, CDR2 YYEEEE. The CDR3 protein is CASSPRTSGGPRETQYF. The CDR3 coding sequence is TGTGCCAGCAGCCCGCGGACTAGCGGGGGGCCACGAGAGACCCAGTACTTC.

This clonotype was detected a few times. V usage is TRBV28 and J usage is TRBJ2-5, with D perhaps matching TRBD1 or TRBD2 (5 bases each). Per the germline V gene, CDR1 is MDHEN and CDR2 is SYDVKM. Trimming removed 6 bases from V and 5 bases from J, with 16 bases in between. CDR3 size: 14 residues. CDR3 sequence: CASRTGPHSETQYF. The CDR3 DNA follows: TGTGCCAGCAGAACGGGACCCCACTCGGAGACCCAGTACTTC.

This chain uses TRBV29-1 with TRBJ2-1; D is possibly TRBD1 or TRBD2 (5 bases each). The CDR3 runs to 13 residues. Germline loops: CDR1 SQVTM, CDR2 ANQGSEA. V was cut by 7 bases and J by 2 bases, with 12 bases left in between. CDR3 region: CSGNRDPYNEQFF. The CDR3 nucleotides are TGCAGCGGCAACCGGGACCCCTACAATGAGCAGTTCTTC.

The genes are TRBV24-1 and TRBJ2-2; D is perhaps TRBD2 (5 bases). Trimming stripped 4 bases from V and 2 bases from J, with 25 bases between. CDR1 KGHDR and CDR2 SFDVKD come from the germline V gene. This CDR3 is 20 amino acids long. CDR3 in amino acids: CATSDSSDVRIRGNTGELFF. The CDR3 DNA is TGTGCCACCAGTGACTCCTCAGACGTCCGAATTCGGGGAAACACCGGGGAGCTGTTTTTT.

This clonotype showed up just a few times. This sequence joins TRBV20-1 and TRBJ2-5; 13 bases are shared with TRBD2. V shed 2 bases and J 1 base; nucleotides not matched to a gene: 4. The CDR3 loop spans 16 amino acids. CDR1 is DFQATT, CDR2 SNEGSKA, per germline (reference sequence). CDR3 region: CSARSGTSGAQETQYF. The CDR3 nucleotides read TGCAGTGCTAGATCCGGGACTAGCGGGGCCCAAGAGACCCAGTACTTC.

Here the CDR3 reads CSATSGGSSGANVLTF. In DNA, the CDR3 is TGCAGTGCTACCTCCGGGGGCAGCTCTGGGGCCAACGTCCTGACTTTC. The chain recombines TRBV20-1 with TRBJ2-6; D may be TRBD1 or TRBD2 (6 bases each). The CDR3 length is 16 residues. From germline, CDR1 is DFQATT and CDR2 SNEGSKA (reference sequence). V was pared by 4 bases and J by 0 bases, with 13 bases between.

The chain has TRBV3-1 and TRBJ2-3; no firm D call. V lost 3 bases, J lost 1 base, and 8 bases lay in between. Germline V gives CDR1 LGHDT, CDR2 YNNKEL (reference sequence). The CDR3 loop spans 14 amino acids. CDR3 DNA: TGTGCCAGCAGCCAGATAGTGCGCACAGATACGCAGTATTTT. Its translation: CASSQIVRTDTQYF.

This clonotype was counted a few times. The V call is TRBV7-3, the J call TRBJ2-1; 7 positions match TRBD2. Germline lookup yields CDR1 SGHTA and CDR2 FQGTGA. CDR3 size: 15 residues. With V trimmed by 2 bases and J by 4 bases, 5 bases remained unmatched. For the CDR3, the DNA is TGTGCCAGCAGCTTAGGCGGGAGCGGGTACAATGAGCAGTTCTTC. Translating it yields CASSLGGSGYNEQFF.

This clonotype appeared many times. This chain joins TRBV12-3 or TRBV12-4 and TRBJ1-2; no clear D gene. The CDR3 totals 12 residues. Trimming removed 3 bases from V and 8 bases from J, with 10 bases in between. CDR3 sequence (DNA): TGTGCCAGCAGTTTTTCGCAGCTAGGCTACACCTTC. This gives the protein CASSFSQLGYTF.

This CDR3 reads CASSAGLAGGPHTQYF. CDR3 DNA: TGTGCCAGCAGCGCGGGACTAGCGGGAGGGCCACATACGCAGTATTTT. The genes are TRBV7-6 and TRBJ2-3; 16 nucleotides agree with TRBD2. Germline V CDR1 and CDR2: SGHVS, FNYEAQ. Trimming removed 5 bases from V and 7 bases from J; junction bases left unmatched: 6. The length of the CDR3 is 16 residues. Variable domain in full (rest from reference TRBV7-6 and TRBJ2-3): GAGVSQSPRYKVTKRGQDVALRCDPISGHVSLYWYRQALGQGPEFLTYFNYEAQQDKSGLPNDRFSAERPEGSISTLTIQRTEQRDSAMYRCASSAGLAGGPHTQYFGPGTRLTVL.

This clonotype was observed a handful of times. This rearrangement joins TRBV7-2 to TRBJ1-3, with D uncertain. The CDR3 runs 16 residues. V shed 1 base and J shed 0 bases, with 10 bases lying between them. Looked up from germline, CDR1 is SGHTA and CDR2 is FQGNSA. DNA for the CDR3: TGTGCCAGCAGCTTAGGGCCAGCTCTCTCTGGAAACACCATATATTTT. The encoded protein is CASSLGPALSGNTIYF.

This clonotype has a handful of counts. The rearrangement joins TRBV20-1 to TRBJ2-1; D is perhaps TRBD2 (5 bases). Germline V gene sequence: CDR1 DFQATT, CDR2 SNEGSKA (reference sequence). V was shortened by 2 bases and J by 6 bases, with 14 bases between the two germline ends. This CDR3 comprises 14 residues. The CDR3 DNA follows: TGCAGTGCTAGAACCCCCCCTCTAGCCAATGAGCAGTTCTTC. Protein product: CSARTPPLANEQFF.